The T cell receptor beta chain under discussion was sequenced for a study of OX40 agonist ivuxolimab in advanced cancers. Study information: Patients were given ivuxolimab, an antibody that agonizes OX40 (CD134). In three patients, partial responses were observed, one with hepatocellular carcinoma and two with cutaneous melanoma.

Whole-study results and caveats: The 0.1-3.0 mg/kg partial responders had among the lowest clonal expansion. Expanded peripheral T-cell antigen specificity went undetermined.

CDR3 length equals 13 residues. V dropped 3 bases and J dropped 2 bases, with 7 bases sitting between them. Germline V gene lookup returns CDR1 LNHDA and CDR2 SQIVND (reference sequence). Notes on this clone: What it recognizes is unknown.

TCRdb keeps only in-frame clones here, not all; method: immunoSEQ multiplex PCR. The table includes 45,000 to 65,000 clones, about nine tenths detected once. J is TRBJ1-1 and V is TRBV19; no definite D call. Source: CD4+ or CD8+ T cells sorted from blood, taken in a trial of the OX40 agonist ivuxolimab. The clonotype originates from an adult with an advanced solid tumor such as melanoma, head and neck, liver or kidney cancer. The CDR3 region is CASSMWSNTEAFF. CDR3 sequence (DNA): TGTGCCAGTAGTATGTGGAGCAACACTGAAGCTTTCTTT.